Described below is a single T cell receptor (beta chain) sequence and its context. Its antigen is currently not known. There are no base qualities to consult, and no much larger clone falls within one base. Unstimulated Tregs (CD4+CD25+CD127-), CD4+ non-Tregs (CD4+CD25-), CD4 and CD8 cells were FACS-sorted from thawed PBMCs. Healthy control blood came either as purchased buffy coats or from healthy volunteers. Healthy control blood was processed to PBMCs by Ficoll density gradient and cryopreserved, and patient PBMCs were collected before and after transplant. Trimming costs V 6 bases and J 6 bases, and their ends lie 17 bases apart. From cysteine to phenylalanine, the CDR3 is 14 amino acids long. The sequence is cut down to CDR3 DNA, 42 bases in frame from base 1. In the germline V gene, CDR1 corresponds to MNHEY and CDR2 to SVGAGI. The record originates from a study of Tregs in tolerant kidney transplant recipients (dated by TCRdb to about 2019). A note on the overall study: The study used TCRbeta sequencing to identify donor-specific regulatory T cells before combined kidney and bone marrow transplantation, then tracked those cells after transplant. TCRbeta repertoire sequencing was used in a few healthy controls to compare several ways of expanding Tregs specific for an allogeneic donor.

On the study overall, not on this receptor specifically: The study was constrained by small patient numbers, and validation of the findings is required in larger populations and under other immunosuppression protocols. Expanding Tregs with activated donor B cells appeared to identify the most biologically relevant and donor-specific TCRbeta repertoire. Biological reproducibility was not directly assessed, although technical replication error appeared to be minimal.

For TCRbeta CDR3 sequencing, genomic DNA was extracted from sorted cells using the QIAGEN DNeasy Blood and Tissue Kit. High-throughput TCRbeta CDR3 sequencing was carried out commercially through immunoSEQ, with PCR amplification with bias correction and internal controls included. Under the source paper's analysis protocol: A unique productive TCRbeta sequence was defined by the CDR3 nucleotide sequence when primers matched, and otherwise by the CDR3 amino acid sequence together with the Vbeta and Jbeta genes. As a correction for sorting error, sequences shared between sorted populations at a frequency ratio of 2:1 or less were discarded, and the remaining shared sequences were assigned to the higher population. Donor-reactive sequences were defined as at least 5-fold expanded in CFSE-low cells versus unstimulated cells, with frequency of at least 0.01% in CFSE-low cells. Repertoire divergence was quantified by Jensen-Shannon divergence calculated from the top 100 TCRbeta sequences ranked by frequency. For samples with multiple sequencing runs, sorting error was corrected separately for each run before the runs were pooled. Held by TCRdb, this immuneACCESS table contains in-frame sequences only and omits some clones. Under half of the omission traces to an unresolved V gene where checked; the cause of the rest is unknown. V and J calls and clone size follow that table, whereas D and trimming were derived from the DNA. In this sample the table shows around 230,000 clones, about 80% of which occur a single time. 0.55% to 0.65% of the sample belongs to the ten largest clones.

The rearranged segments are TRBV6-5 and TRBJ1-2; the D gene is perhaps TRBD1, from 5 matching bases. The sequence was collected from a human donor in good health. The specimen sequenced was CD4+ T cells from blood. The nucleotide sequence is TGTGCCAGCAGGCCCAGGGATTACTACGATGGCTACACCTTC. Translation gives CASRPRDYYDGYTF.